One sample yielded the 18 T cell receptor beta chains listed below, sequenced in a study of blood T cell repertoires in COVID-19. Using immunoSEQ multiplex PCR, the repertoire was profiled, and TCRdb retains in-frame clones only, with some absent. The sample holds 150,000 to 200,000 clones, about 87% seen once. Sequenced material: peripheral blood. Receptor source: a woman aged 50 to 65 with acute or convalescent COVID-19.

This rearrangement joins TRBV4-3 to TRBJ2-7; D not resolved. V shed 0 bases and J shed 0 bases, with 9 bases lying between them. This CDR3 has 15 residues. In germline, CDR1 is LGHNA, CDR2 YSLEER. The CDR3 is CASSQDWLGSYEQYF. The CDR3 nucleotides are TGCGCCAGCAGCCAAGATTGGCTTGGCTCCTACGAGCAGTACTTC.

This clone appeared once. The rearrangement uses TRBV24-1 and TRBJ2-1; 9 positions agree with TRBD2. V trimming: 5 bases; J trimming: 9 bases; junction bases outside the gene matches: 10. The CDR3 runs 15 residues. From germline, CDR1 is KGHDR and CDR2 SFDVKD. Here the CDR3 DNA reads TGTGCCACCAGTGGGGGTAGCGGGGGCAGATCTGAGCAGTTCTTC. Encoded protein: CATSGGSGGRSEQFF.

The chain joins TRBV19 to TRBJ2-2; 11 bases fit TRBD1. With 7 bases clipped from V and 4 bases from J, the junction kept 5 bases outside the gene matches. The CDR3 covers 15 residues. CDR1 LNHDA and CDR2 SQIVND come from the germline V gene (reference sequence). Here the CDR3 DNA reads TGTGCCAGTAACTCAGGACAGGGGGCCACCGGGGAGCTGTTTTTT. Its protein product is CASNSGQGATGELFF.

V and J are TRBV7-9 and TRBJ2-7; 9 positions agree with TRBD1. The CDR3 length is 14 residues. CDR1 and CDR2 from the germline V gene are SEHNR and FQNEAQ (reference sequence). V dropped 4 bases and J dropped 4; count of bases not matched to a gene: 5. The chain's CDR3 is CASSSTGGGYEQYF. The DNA of the CDR3 is TGTGCCAGCAGCTCCACAGGGGGCGGGTACGAGCAGTACTTC.

J is TRBJ2-7 and V is TRBV5-1, with TRBD2 identical over 11 bases. CDR1 SGHRS and CDR2 YFSETQ come from the germline V gene. The CDR3 consists of 14 residues. With 2 bases clipped from V and 6 bases from J, the junction kept 4 bases outside the gene matches. In nucleotides, the CDR3 is TGCGCCAGCAGCTTAGCCGGGACTAGCGGCGAGCAGTACTTC. This sequence encodes CASSLAGTSGEQYF.

V is TRBV7-9 and J is TRBJ1-5; D may be TRBD1 (5 bases). Per germline, CDR1 SEHNR and CDR2 FQNEAQ (reference sequence). The length of the CDR3 is 16 residues. V lost 0 bases and J lost 4, with 13 bases in between. Here the CDR3 reads CASSLAWGVDNQPQHF. The CDR3 DNA is TGTGCCAGCAGCTTAGCGTGGGGGGTGGATAATCAGCCCCAGCATTTT.

The chain combines TRBV18 with TRBJ2-7, with 11 bases matching TRBD1. Germline assignment: CDR1 KGHSH and CDR2 LQKENI. The length of the CDR3 is 14 residues. The junction had 4 bases not matched to a gene; V was cut back by 6 bases and J by 3 bases. The DNA of the CDR3 is TGTGCCAGCTCGACCGGGACAGGGGGCTACGAGCAGTACTTC. Translating gives CASSTGTGGYEQYF.

This chain joins TRBV18 and TRBJ2-3; D perhaps matches TRBD1 (6 bases). Germline-derived CDR1 and CDR2 are KGHSH and LQKENI. The CDR3 is 14 residues long. Trimming stripped 4 bases from V and 2 bases from J, with 10 bases between. CDR3 nucleotides: TGTGCCAGCTCACAGCAGGGGCCCACAGATACGCAGTATTTT. Protein product: CASSQQGPTDTQYF.

The J gene is TRBJ2-7, the V gene TRBV6-5, with 11 nucleotides matching TRBD1. This CDR3 comprises 15 residues. With V trimmed by 6 bases and J by 4 bases, 8 bases remained unmatched. Germline values: CDR1 MNHEY, CDR2 SVGAGI. This CDR3 is CASRIGQGAKYEQYF. The CDR3 nucleotides are TGTGCCAGCAGAATCGGACAGGGGGCGAAATACGAGCAGTACTTC.

The chain couples TRBV5-8 to TRBJ1-5, with D perhaps TRBD1 (6 bases). CDR3 size: 17 residues. V shed 0 bases and J shed 6 bases, with 19 bases lying between them. Germline CDR1 is SGHTS and CDR2 is YDEGEE. The CDR3 loop reads CASSLVQGLGRVQPQHF. The CDR3 coding sequence is TGTGCCAGCAGCTTGGTACAGGGTTTGGGAAGGGTTCAGCCCCAGCATTTT.

V is TRBV7-2 and J is TRBJ2-3; TRBD2 matches at 11 bases. In germline, CDR1 is SGHTA, CDR2 FQGNSA. Trimming cost V 5 bases and J 6 bases; bases outside gene matches: 7. The CDR3 has 15 amino acids. CDR3 sequence reads: CASSPNRLAGDTQYF. CDR3 bases: TGTGCCAGCAGCCCAAACCGACTAGCGGGGGATACGCAGTATTTT.

Remarks on this clone: Within the sample, other DNA sequences also encode this same CDR3. This chain joins TRBV7-2 and TRBJ1-6, with D unresolved. Looked up from germline, CDR1 is SGHTA and CDR2 is FQGNSA. This CDR3 has 15 residues. Trimming stripped 5 bases from V and 7 bases from J, with 15 bases between. The CDR3 DNA reads as TGTGCCAGCAGCGTAAGAGTGTCTAGGAATTCACCCCTCCACTTT. It encodes CASSVRVSRNSPLHF.

The CDR3 DNA reads TGTGCCAGCAGCTTAGTCGGAGGGAAGGGTAATCAGCCCCAGCATTTT. Amino acid sequence: CASSLVGGKGNQPQHF. The chain joins TRBV7-2 to TRBJ1-5; D is undetermined. Trimming left V 1 base short and J 4 bases short, with 14 bases between. The germline CDR1 and CDR2 sequences are SGHTA and FQGNSA. The CDR3 is 16 residues long.

The CDR3 sequence is CASSLVAGAATDTQYF. The CDR3 region has the DNA TGTGCCAGCAGCTTGGTTGCGGGGGCCGCCACAGATACGCAGTATTTT. The chain couples TRBV5-5 to TRBJ2-3; TRBD2 is a possible D gene (7 bases). CDR1 and CDR2 (germline): SGHKS, YYEKEE (reference sequence). V lost 0 bases to trimming and J lost 2 bases, with 13 bases between them. This CDR3 has 16 residues.

The gene calls are TRBV3-1 (or the pseudogene TRBV3-2) and TRBJ2-3; possibly TRBD2 for D (6 bases). CDR1 is LGHDT, CDR2 YNNKEL, per germline (reference sequence). Trimming left V 5 bases short and J 8 bases short, with 11 bases between. This CDR3 has 12 residues. CDR3 residues: CASSFGTPTQYF. The CDR3 bases are TGTGCCAGCAGCTTCGGGACTCCTACGCAGTATTTT.

This clone has more than one count but fewer than ten. The chain links TRBV2 to TRBJ2-1, with D possibly being TRBD1 (6 bases). Trimming removed 5 bases from V and 1 base from J, with 9 bases in between. The CDR3 length is 14 residues. The germline V gene has CDR1 SNHLY and CDR2 FYNNEI. The CDR3 coding sequence is TGTGCCAGCAGTCGGGGACAATCCTACAATGAGCAGTTCTTC. Translating it yields CASSRGQSYNEQFF.

This clone appeared once. The V and J genes are TRBV2 and TRBJ1-1; 7 bases fit TRBD1. V lost 6 bases and J lost 5; bases outside the gene matches: 9. Per the germline V gene, CDR1 is SNHLY and CDR2 is FYNNEI. The CDR3 has 14 amino acids. The CDR3 region has the DNA TGTGCCAGCAGCAGACAGGGTACGGGGACTGAAGCTTTCTTT. Its protein is CASSRQGTGTEAFF.

This clone was observed a single time. The chain is built from TRBV10-1 and TRBJ1-5, with TRBD1 matching over 7 bases. The CDR3 extends over 14 amino acids. V lost 7 bases, J lost 4 bases, and 7 bases stayed unmatched. Germline-derived CDR1 and CDR2 are WNHNN and SYGVQD (reference sequence). This CDR3 reads CASTEGRGNQPQHF. The CDR3 DNA follows: TGCGCCAGCACCGAGGGCAGGGGGAATCAGCCCCAGCATTTT.